This T cell receptor beta chain came from a study of regulatory T cells in long-lasting Graves disease. Overall study findings and caveats: Limited samples may have lowered accuracy. Persistent disease samples used TRBV28, TRBJ1-2 and TRBJ2-5 preferentially.

To make TCR beta libraries, researchers used iRepertoire HTBI primers and Arm-PCR of CDR3 regions. TCRdb fed the multiplex PCR reads into MiXCR, producing one record per CDR3 protein. Of 400,000 to 550,000 distinct CDR3 sequences in the sample, 15% were seen once. This sample's time point: newly diagnosed GD, antithyroid drugs for less than 3 months. Generation of the TCR library employed RNA extracted from PBMCs. EDTA tubes held approximately 9 milliliters of peripheral blood from each patient. On this clonotype itself: Its specificity is not known.

The CDR3 extends over 13 amino acids. V lost 5 bases to trimming and J lost 4 bases, with 10 bases between them. CDR1 and CDR2 from the germline V gene are SGHRS and YFSETQ. The sample was also linked to a second study, of T cells in Graves' hyperthyroidism and ophthalmopathy. That study reports: Investigators excluded patients with uncontrolled infection, other autoimmune disease, pregnancy or lactation.

This TCR derives from a woman between 25 and 40 years old with Graves disease. The gene calls are TRBV5-1 and TRBJ2-1, with a possible D match to TRBD2 (6 bases). This material consisted of peripheral blood mononuclear cells (PBMCs), taken at new diagnosis, from a patient treated with antithyroid drugs. The DNA of the CDR3 is TGCGCCAGCAGGACGGGAGTATACAATGAGCAGTTCTTC. It is translated as CASRTGVYNEQFF.